This TCR beta chain was documented in a study of CD8+ T cells in alopecia areata. Study details: Each of the treated patients was given oral tofacitinib, 5 to 10 mg twice daily, for moderate-to-severe alopecia areata.

Points from the study as a whole: While tofacitinib was given, many expanded lesional clones persisted in scalp and blood. Scalp clonality decreased significantly with tofacitinib, and so did expanded CD8+ clones among the top 100.

With regard to this clone: The antigen remains unidentified.

Extraction and reverse transcription of RNA yielded cDNA as the sequencing template. The method was immunoSEQ multiplex PCR; TCRdb's version includes in-frame clones alone and lacks a portion of them. The table lists 190,000 or so clones, about 60% of them singletons. Regarding treatment: oral pan-JAK inhibitor, 5-10 mg twice daily. This CDR3 comprises 18 residues. Trimming removed 0 bases from V and 0 bases from J, with 18 bases in between. In germline, CDR1 is SQVTM, CDR2 ANQGSEA. This specimen consisted of CD4+ T cells sorted from blood, obtained at week 4, from a patient treated with tofacitinib. This receptor was obtained from a human donor with alopecia areata. The chain combines TRBV29-1 with TRBJ2-4; D is possibly TRBD1 (6 bases). CDR3 amino acids: CSVEDFLQGPLAKNIQYF. The CDR3 nucleotides read TGCAGCGTTGAAGATTTCCTTCAGGGGCCCTTAGCCAAAAACATTCAGTACTTC.